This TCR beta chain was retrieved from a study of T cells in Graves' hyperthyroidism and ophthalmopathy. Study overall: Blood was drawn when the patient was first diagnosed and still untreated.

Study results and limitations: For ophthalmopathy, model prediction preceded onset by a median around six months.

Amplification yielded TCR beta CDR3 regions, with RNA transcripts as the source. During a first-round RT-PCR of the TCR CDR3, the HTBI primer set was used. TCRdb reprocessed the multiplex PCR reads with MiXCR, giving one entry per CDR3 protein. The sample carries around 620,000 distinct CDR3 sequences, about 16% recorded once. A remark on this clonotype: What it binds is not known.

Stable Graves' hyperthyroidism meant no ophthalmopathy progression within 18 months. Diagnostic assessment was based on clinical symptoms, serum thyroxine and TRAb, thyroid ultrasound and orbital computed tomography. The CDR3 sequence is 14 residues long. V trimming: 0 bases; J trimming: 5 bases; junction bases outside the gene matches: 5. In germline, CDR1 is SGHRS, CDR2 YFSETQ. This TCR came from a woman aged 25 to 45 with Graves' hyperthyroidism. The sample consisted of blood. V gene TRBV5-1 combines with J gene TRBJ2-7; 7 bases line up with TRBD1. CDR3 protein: CASSLVQGNHEQYF. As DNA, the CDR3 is TGCGCCAGCAGCTTGGTACAGGGGAACCACGAGCAGTACTTC.